The 5 T cell receptor beta chains given below trace back to one sample, sequenced in a study of blood T cells in healthy people across ages. A J-beta primer mix and a sample-barcoded 5' primer were used in a second PCR of roughly 7 to 12 cycles. TCRdb redid the calling of the 5' RACE reads with MiXCR, one entry per CDR3 protein. The data show 550,000 to 650,000 distinct CDR3 sequences, about 30% seen once. Sequenced input: blood. These receptors were obtained from a woman older than 75 in good health.

This clonotype occurred many times. This rearrangement joins TRBV7-2 to TRBJ2-7; a weak D match, TRBD1 (5 bases). CDR1 SGHTA and CDR2 FQGNSA come from the germline V gene. The CDR3 has 15 amino acids. Trimming removed 2 bases from V and 0 bases from J, with 11 bases in between. The DNA for the CDR3 is TGTGCCAGCAGCTTACAGGGATCGAGCTCCTACGAGCAGTACTTC. It yields the protein CASSLQGSSSYEQYF.

The chain is built from TRBV5-1 and TRBJ2-7; 10 nucleotides line up with TRBD1. Trimming cost V 3 bases and J 2 bases; bases outside gene matches: 5. Germline V gene lookup returns CDR1 SGHRS and CDR2 YFSETQ. The CDR3 is made up of 15 amino acids. CDR3 protein: CASSYGTGDAYEQYF. Here the CDR3 DNA reads TGCGCCAGCAGCTACGGGACAGGGGATGCCTACGAGCAGTACTTC.

Remarks on this clonotype: The junction does not match germline at one end; this may be a read error. The chain couples TRBV7-9 to TRBJ2-1; 8 bases are a match to TRBD2. CDR1 is SEHNR and CDR2 is FQNEAQ in the germline V gene (reference sequence). The CDR3 covers 16 residues. CDR3 loop: CASSLASGGVYNERFF. The CDR3 bases are TGTGCCAGCAGCTTAGCCAGCGGGGGAGTCTACAATGAGCGGTTCTTC.

This clonotype was seen just once. A single base separates this from a much larger clone, so it may be a read error. The rearrangement joins TRBV30 to TRBJ2-5; D could derive from TRBD1 or TRBD2 (6 bases each). The CDR3 loop spans 15 amino acids. Per germline, CDR1 GTSNPN and CDR2 SVGIG (reference sequence). The CDR3 DNA reads as TGTGCCTGGAGTCCACGAGGGGGGTCCCAAGAGGCCCAGTACTTC. Its protein product is CAWSPRGGSQEAQYF.

This clonotype has ten or more counts. The V call is TRBV20-1, the J call TRBJ2-7; D possibly corresponds to TRBD1 (6 bases). Between the trimmed V and J ends, which lost 5 bases and 6 bases, there was a span of 17 bases. There are 13 residues in the CDR3. Per the germline V gene, CDR1 is DFQATT and CDR2 is SNEGSKA (reference sequence). The CDR3 is CSAGLTGWGEQYF. CDR3 DNA: TGCAGTGCTGGGTTAACAGGGTGGGGCGAGCAGTACTTC.